What follows is one T cell receptor beta chain and its context. The CDR3 is made up of 14 amino acids. CDR1 and CDR2 (germline): SGHVS, FQNEAQ. Trimming took 4 bases from V and 5 from J, leaving 13 bases between them. The data originate from a study of T-cell reconstitution after alpha-beta-depleted transplantation in children. Unique molecular identifiers were used to barcode this TCRbeta library. MiXCR, run by TCRdb on the PCR reads, gives a single entry per CDR3 protein. The table lists about 370,000 distinct CDR3 sequences, 20% of them singletons. This TCR was sampled from a human donor who donated a stem cell graft to a child with acute myeloid leukemia. The J gene is TRBJ2-3, the V gene TRBV7-8; weak D call: TRBD2 (6 bases). Sequenced here: PBMCs from the stem cell graft donor, sampled from the stem cell graft. The DNA of the CDR3 is TGTGCCAGCAGCTGGGTCGGGAGTATAGATACGCAGTATTTT. This translates into CASSWVGSIDTQYF.